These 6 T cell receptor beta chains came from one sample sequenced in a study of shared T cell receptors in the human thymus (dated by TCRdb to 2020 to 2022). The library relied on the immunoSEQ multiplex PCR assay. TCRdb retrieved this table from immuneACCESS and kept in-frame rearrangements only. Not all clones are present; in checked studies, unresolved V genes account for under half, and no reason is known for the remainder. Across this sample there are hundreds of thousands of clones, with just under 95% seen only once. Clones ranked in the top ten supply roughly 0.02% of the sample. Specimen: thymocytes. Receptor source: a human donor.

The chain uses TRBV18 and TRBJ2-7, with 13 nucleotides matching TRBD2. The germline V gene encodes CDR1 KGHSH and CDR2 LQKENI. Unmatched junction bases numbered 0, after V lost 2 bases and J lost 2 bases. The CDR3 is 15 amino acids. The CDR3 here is CASSPGTSGTYEQYF. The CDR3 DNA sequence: TGTGCCAGCTCACCAGGGACTAGCGGGACCTACGAGCAGTACTTC. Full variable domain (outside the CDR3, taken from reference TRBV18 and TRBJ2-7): NAGVMQNPRHLVRRRGQEARLRCSPMKGHSHVYWYRQLPEEGLKFMVYLQKENIIDESGMPKERFSAEFPKEGPSILRIQQVVRGDSAAYFCASSPGTSGTYEQYFGPGTRLTVT.

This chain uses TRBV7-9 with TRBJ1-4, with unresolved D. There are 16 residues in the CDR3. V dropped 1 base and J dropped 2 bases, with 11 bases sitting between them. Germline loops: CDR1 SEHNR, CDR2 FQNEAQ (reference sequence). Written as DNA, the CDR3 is TGTGCCAGCAGCTTAGTCGTCAGGCGCACTAATGAAAAACTGTTTTTT. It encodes CASSLVVRRTNEKLFF.

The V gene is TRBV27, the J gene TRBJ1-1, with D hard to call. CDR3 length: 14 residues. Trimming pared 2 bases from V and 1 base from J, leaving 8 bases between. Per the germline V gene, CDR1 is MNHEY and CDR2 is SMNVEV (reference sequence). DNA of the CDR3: TGTGCCAGCAGTTTAAGGGTCAGGAACACTGAAGCTTTCTTT. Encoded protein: CASSLRVRNTEAFF.

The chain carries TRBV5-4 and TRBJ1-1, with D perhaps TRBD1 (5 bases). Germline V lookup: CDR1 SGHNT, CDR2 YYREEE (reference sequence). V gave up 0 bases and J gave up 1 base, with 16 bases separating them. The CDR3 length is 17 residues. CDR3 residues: CASSLEGAGLGNTEAFF. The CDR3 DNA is TGTGCCAGCAGCTTGGAGGGTGCAGGGTTAGGGAACACTGAAGCTTTCTTT.

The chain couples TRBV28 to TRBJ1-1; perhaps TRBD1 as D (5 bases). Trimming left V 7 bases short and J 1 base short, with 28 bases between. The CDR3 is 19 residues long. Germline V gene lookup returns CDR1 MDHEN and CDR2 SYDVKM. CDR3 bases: TGTGCCAGCACCACCAGGACACCTAGGGATAAGGGGCCGAACACTGAAGCTTTCTTT. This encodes CASTTRTPRDKGPNTEAFF.

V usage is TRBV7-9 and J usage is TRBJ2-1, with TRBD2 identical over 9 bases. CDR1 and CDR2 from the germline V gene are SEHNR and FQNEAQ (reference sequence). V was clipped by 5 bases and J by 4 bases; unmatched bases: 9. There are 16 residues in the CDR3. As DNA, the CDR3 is TGTGCCAGCAGCCGCGAGTCTAGCGGGAAATACAATGAGCAGTTCTTC. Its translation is CASSRESSGKYNEQFF.